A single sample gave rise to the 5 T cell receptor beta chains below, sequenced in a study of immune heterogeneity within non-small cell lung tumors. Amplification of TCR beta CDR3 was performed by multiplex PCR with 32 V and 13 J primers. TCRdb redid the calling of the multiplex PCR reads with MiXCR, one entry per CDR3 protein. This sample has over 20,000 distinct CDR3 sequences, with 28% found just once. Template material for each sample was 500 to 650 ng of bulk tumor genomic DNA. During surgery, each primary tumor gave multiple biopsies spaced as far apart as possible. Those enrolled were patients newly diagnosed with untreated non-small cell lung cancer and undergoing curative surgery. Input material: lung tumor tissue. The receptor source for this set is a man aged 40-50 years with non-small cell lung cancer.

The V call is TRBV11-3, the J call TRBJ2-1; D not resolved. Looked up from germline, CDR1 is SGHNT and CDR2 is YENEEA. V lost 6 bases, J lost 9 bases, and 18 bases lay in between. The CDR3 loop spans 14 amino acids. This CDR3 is CASSYTDIEIEQFF. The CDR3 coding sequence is TGTGCCAGCAGTTACACGGATATAGAGATTGAGCAGTTCTTC.

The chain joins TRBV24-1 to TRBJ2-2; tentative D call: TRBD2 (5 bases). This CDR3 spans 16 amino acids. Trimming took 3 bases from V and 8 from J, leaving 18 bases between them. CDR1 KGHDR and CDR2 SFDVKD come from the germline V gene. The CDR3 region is CATSDRGAGSLGELFF. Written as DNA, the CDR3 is TGTGCCACCAGTGATCGCGGTGCGGGCTCTCTTGGGGAGCTGTTTTTT.

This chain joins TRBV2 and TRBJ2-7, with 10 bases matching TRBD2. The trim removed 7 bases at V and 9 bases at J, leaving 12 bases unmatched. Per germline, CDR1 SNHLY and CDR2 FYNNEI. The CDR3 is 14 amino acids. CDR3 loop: CASIWTSGLGVQYF. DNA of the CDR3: TGTGCCAGCATTTGGACTAGCGGCCTAGGGGTGCAGTACTTC. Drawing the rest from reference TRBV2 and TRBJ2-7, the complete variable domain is EPEVTQTPSHQVTQMGQEVILRCVPISNHLYFYWYRQILGQKVEFLVSFYNNEISEKSEIFDDQFSVERPDGSNFTLKIRSTKLEDSAMYFCASIWTSGLGVQYFGPGTRLTVT.

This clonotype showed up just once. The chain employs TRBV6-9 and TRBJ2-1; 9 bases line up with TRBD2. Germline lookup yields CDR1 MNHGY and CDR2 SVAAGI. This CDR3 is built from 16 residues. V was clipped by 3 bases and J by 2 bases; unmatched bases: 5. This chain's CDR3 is CASSYKREAPYNEQFF. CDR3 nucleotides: TGTGCCAGCAGTTACAAGCGGGAGGCACCCTACAATGAGCAGTTCTTC.

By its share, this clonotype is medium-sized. The CDR3 DNA follows: TGTGCCAGCAGCGAATATCCCGGGGTTGTGCGGGAGGCTTCAAGGTTCTTC. Its protein product is CASSEYPGVVREASRFF. The V call is TRBV6-1, the J call TRBJ2-1, with 8 bases lining up with TRBD2. Germline V gene data show CDR1 as MNHNS and CDR2 as SASEGT. V gave up 6 bases and J gave up 15 bases; unmatched junction bases: 25. The CDR3 sequence is 17 residues long.